Following are 20 T cell receptor beta chains from one sample sequenced in a study of blood T cell repertoires in COVID-19. Some clones are missing from TCRdb's copy, which holds only in-frame ones; the method was immunoSEQ multiplex PCR. In the table there are about 200,000 clones, approximately 92% of which are singletons. Source material: peripheral blood. These receptors were taken from a man between 50 and 59 years old with acute or convalescent COVID-19.

The V call is TRBV12-3 or TRBV12-4, the J call TRBJ1-1, with unresolved D. The CDR3 loop spans 13 amino acids. V dropped 8 bases and J dropped 3 bases, with 13 bases sitting between them. CDR3 residues: CASRGVGDTEAFF. Here the CDR3 DNA reads TGTGCCAGCCGCGGGGTGGGAGACACTGAAGCTTTCTTT.

This chain connects TRBV24-1 to TRBJ1-2, with TRBD1 matching 11 bases. V lost 4 bases and J lost 4; bases outside the gene matches: 10. The CDR3 extends over 17 amino acids. CDR1 is KGHDR and CDR2 is SFDVKD in the germline V gene. The CDR3 region is CATSDSGTGGDSYGYTF. The DNA for the CDR3 is TGTGCCACCAGTGACTCCGGGACAGGGGGGGATAGCTATGGCTACACCTTC.

This clone was recorded once. The CDR3 loop is CSVGDTWEAEAFF. The DNA of the CDR3 is TGCAGCGTTGGTGACACCTGGGAGGCTGAAGCTTTCTTT. The genes are TRBV29-1 and TRBJ1-1; D gene unclear. Germline-derived CDR1 and CDR2 are SQVTM and ANQGSEA. CDR3 length: 13 amino acids. V lost 4 bases and J lost 6, with 15 bases in between.

V gene TRBV4-3 combines with J gene TRBJ1-1; 8 nucleotides line up with TRBD1. The length of the CDR3 is 16 residues. Germline CDR1 LGHNA, CDR2 YSLEER. J lost 4 bases, V lost 1 base, and 8 bases had no gene match. The CDR3 loop is CASSQGHRGKSTEAFF. Here the CDR3 DNA reads TGCGCCAGCAGCCAAGGTCACAGGGGGAAAAGCACTGAAGCTTTCTTT.

With respect to this clone: Other nucleotide sequences from this sample produce the same CDR3. The gene calls are TRBV9 and TRBJ2-1; 7 bases align to TRBD2. The junction had 3 bases not matched to a gene; V was cut back by 0 bases and J by 0 bases. CDR1 is SGDLS and CDR2 is YYNGEE in the germline V gene. This CDR3 has 16 residues. CDR3 in DNA: TGTGCCAGCAGCGTAGTGGGGGGGAGCTCCTACAATGAGCAGTTCTTC. It yields the protein CASSVVGGSSYNEQFF.

This clone was detected only once. This sequence joins TRBV13 and TRBJ2-5; TRBD2 matches 14 bases. The V gene end was trimmed by 5 bases and the J gene end by 5 bases; junction bases not matched to a gene: 4. In germline, CDR1 is PRHDT, CDR2 FYEKMQ (reference sequence). The CDR3 loop spans 15 amino acids. The CDR3 nucleotides read TGTGCCAGCAGCACACGGACTAGCGGGGGGGAGACCCAGTACTTC. Translation: CASSTRTSGGETQYF.

The J gene is TRBJ2-3, the V gene TRBV4-1; tentative D call: TRBD2 (6 bases). V was cut by 0 bases and J by 5 bases, with 12 bases left in between. The CDR3 has 15 residues. Germline CDR1 MGHRA, CDR2 YSYEKL. CDR3 DNA: TGCGCCAGCAGCCAAGATCGGGGGTTGGTAGATACGCAGTATTTT. As protein: CASSQDRGLVDTQYF.

The DNA of the CDR3 is TGTGCCAGCAGCGTAGGAACAGGGGATAGTGAAAAACTGTTTTTT. It translates to CASSVGTGDSEKLFF. The chain has TRBV9 and TRBJ1-4, with TRBD1 identical over 7 bases. Germline assignment: CDR1 SGDLS and CDR2 YYNGEE. This CDR3 has 15 amino acids. Trimming cost V 0 bases and J 7 bases; bases outside gene matches: 6.

The rearrangement joins TRBV27 to TRBJ1-5; possible D gene TRBD1, 5 bases. CDR1 MNHEY and CDR2 SMNVEV come from the germline V gene (reference sequence). Deletions cut 4 bases from V and 0 bases from J, with 19 bases between. The CDR3 loop spans 18 amino acids. CDR3 sequence reads: CASSSSPDRVYSNQPQHF. The CDR3 bases are TGTGCCAGCAGTTCCTCCCCCGACAGAGTTTATAGCAATCAGCCCCAGCATTTT.

The chain links TRBV5-1 to TRBJ2-5; the match to TRBD1 covers 8 bases. The V gene end was trimmed by 0 bases and the J gene end by 5 bases; junction bases not matched to a gene: 6. The germline gives CDR1 SGHRS, CDR2 YFSETQ. The CDR3 is 15 amino acids. The CDR3 DNA reads TGCGCCAGCAGCTTGGGCCAGGGGGCTCCGGAGACCCAGTACTTC. Its protein product is CASSLGQGAPETQYF.

V is TRBV6-5 and J is TRBJ1-2, with 7 positions matching TRBD1. CDR3 length: 14 amino acids. V was pared by 7 bases and J by 0 bases, with 5 bases of the junction left unmatched. Germline CDR1 reads MNHEY; CDR2 reads SVGAGI. CDR3 coding DNA: TGTGCCAGCAACCAAGGGGGCTCTAACTATGGCTACACCTTC. This encodes CASNQGGSNYGYTF.

The genes are TRBV27 and TRBJ1-5; 8 bases fit TRBD1. The ends lost 5 bases at V and 2 bases at J; junction bases unmatched: 8. The CDR3 totals 16 residues. Germline CDR1 reads MNHEY; CDR2 reads SMNVEV (reference sequence). The CDR3 spells CASSPNRGDGNQPQHF. The CDR3 coding sequence is TGTGCCAGCAGTCCTAACAGGGGGGACGGCAATCAGCCCCAGCATTTT.

The V gene is TRBV27, the J gene TRBJ1-4; 11 bases line up with TRBD1. CDR3 length: 17 amino acids. Looked up from germline, CDR1 is MNHEY and CDR2 is SMNVEV (reference sequence). The ends lost 4 bases at V and 0 bases at J; junction bases unmatched: 4. For the CDR3, the DNA is TGTGCCAGCAGTTCCGAGGGACAGGGGGCAACTAATGAAAAACTGTTTTTT. Translating gives CASSSEGQGATNEKLFF.

This clone was seen just once. The V gene is TRBV28, the J gene TRBJ1-1; D gene ambiguous. CDR3 length: 16 amino acids. CDR1 is MDHEN and CDR2 is SYDVKM in the germline V gene. Trimming removed 5 bases from V and 1 base from J, with 17 bases in between. In DNA form, the CDR3 reads TGTGCCAGCAGTCCCATCGTGGTTGGGAGGAACACTGAAGCTTTCTTT. Translated: CASSPIVVGRNTEAFF.

The V and J genes are TRBV5-5 and TRBJ2-3; 9 bases line up with TRBD2. This CDR3 contains 16 residues. After removal of 0 bases from V and 3 bases from J, the junction contained 5 bases not matched to a gene. From germline, CDR1 is SGHKS and CDR2 YYEKEE (reference sequence). The CDR3 reads CASSLEDSGRTDTQYF. As DNA, the CDR3 is TGTGCCAGCAGCTTGGAGGATAGCGGGAGAACAGATACGCAGTATTTT.

The chain is built from TRBV27 and TRBJ1-6; 9 bases agree with TRBD1. The trim removed 1 base at V and 9 bases at J, leaving 10 bases unmatched. CDR3 length equals 17 residues. CDR1 is MNHEY, CDR2 SMNVEV, per germline (reference sequence). The CDR3 loop is CASSLWTGDPISSPLHF. The CDR3 DNA follows: TGTGCCAGCAGTTTATGGACAGGGGACCCTATCAGTTCACCCCTCCACTTT.

The gene calls are TRBV27 and TRBJ1-2, with TRBD1 matching over 7 bases. This CDR3 spans 13 amino acids. Unmatched junction bases numbered 8, after V lost 5 bases and J lost 8 bases. Germline values: CDR1 MNHEY, CDR2 SMNVEV (reference sequence). The CDR3 bases are TGTGCCAGCAGTCCGCGGACAGGAAAGGGCTACACCTTC. This gives the protein CASSPRTGKGYTF.

The genes are TRBV3-1 (or the pseudogene TRBV3-2) and TRBJ1-1; 10 positions match TRBD1. The J segment lost 0 bases and the V segment lost 3 bases, leaving 10 bases of the junction unmatched. This CDR3 spans 18 amino acids. The V gene's germline CDR1 is LGHDT and CDR2 YNNKEL (reference sequence). The CDR3 region has the DNA TGTGCCAGCAGCCAGCTGGACAGGGGGGCTGGAATGAACACTGAAGCTTTCTTT. Its protein product is CASSQLDRGAGMNTEAFF.

This CDR3 reads CASSTSGGKDTQYF. Here the CDR3 DNA reads TGCGCCAGCAGCACAAGCGGGGGCAAAGATACGCAGTATTTT. The genes are TRBV5-1 and TRBJ2-3, with 8 bases matching TRBD2. Trimming removed 4 bases from V and 5 bases from J; junction bases left unmatched: 6. Germline loops: CDR1 SGHRS, CDR2 YFSETQ. The CDR3 has 14 residues.

The rearrangement joins TRBV4-3 to TRBJ2-1; TRBD2 is a possible D gene (5 bases). Germline V gene sequence: CDR1 LGHNA, CDR2 YSLEER. The ends were cut back, 4 bases at V and 8 bases at J, with 12 bases in the middle. The CDR3 extends over 13 amino acids. The CDR3 nucleotides read TGCGCCAGCAGCCCAAGGCGGGTCGATGAGCAGTTCTTC. The encoded protein is CASSPRRVDEQFF.